Shown below are 23 T cell receptor beta chains from a single sample sequenced in a study of blood T cell repertoires in COVID-19. Clones were sequenced by immunoSEQ multiplex PCR, and TCRdb holds only the in-frame ones, with some missing. The sample has about 290,000 clones; approximately 86% are singletons. Sequencing was carried out using peripheral blood. All receptors derive from a woman between 45 and 60 years old with active or convalescent COVID-19.

Notes on this clone: The junction shows a germline mismatch at one end, possibly a read error. The rearrangement links TRBV4-1 to TRBJ2-1; D call uncertain. CDR3 length: 16 amino acids. Germline lookup yields CDR1 MGHRA and CDR2 YSYEKL. The CDR3 loop is CASSQGFRSSYTEQFF. For the CDR3, the DNA is TGCGCCAGCAGCCAAGGGTTTAGGAGCTCCTACACTGAGCAGTTCTTC.

This clone was observed once. This chain connects TRBV7-2 to TRBJ2-5; 9 bases map to TRBD2. The CDR3 sequence is 16 residues long. The trim removed 1 base at V and 3 bases at J, leaving 6 bases unmatched. Germline V gene data show CDR1 as SGHTA and CDR2 as FQGNSA. CDR3 residues: CASSLDVTSGKETQYF. The CDR3 region has the DNA TGTGCCAGCAGCTTAGATGTGACTAGCGGTAAAGAGACCCAGTACTTC.

V usage is TRBV6-5 and J usage is TRBJ1-2; 8 nucleotides match TRBD1. The germline V gene has CDR1 MNHEY and CDR2 SVGAGI. The V gene end was trimmed by 4 bases and the J gene end by 1 base; junction bases not matched to a gene: 2. The CDR3 consists of 14 residues. CDR3 sequence reads: CASSWTGSNYGYTF. Written as DNA, the CDR3 is TGTGCCAGCAGTTGGACAGGGAGTAACTATGGCTACACCTTC.

V gene TRBV27 combines with J gene TRBJ1-1; possible D gene TRBD1, 6 bases. Looked up from germline, CDR1 is MNHEY and CDR2 is SMNVEV (reference sequence). The V end was cut by 6 bases, the J end by 5 bases, with 16 bases between. This CDR3 spans 14 amino acids. CDR3 amino acids: CASSPGRGKTEAFF. CDR3 nucleotide sequence: TGTGCCAGCAGCCCCGGCAGGGGTAAGACTGAAGCTTTCTTT.

This clone was counted a single time. The chain combines TRBV2 with TRBJ1-5; 11 bases are shared with TRBD1. The J segment lost 2 bases and the V segment lost 5 bases, leaving 2 bases of the junction unmatched. This CDR3 region has 15 residues. Germline CDR1 and CDR2: SNHLY and FYNNEI. The CDR3 nucleotides are TGTGCCAGCAGTCAGGACAGGGGGCGCAATCAGCCCCAGCATTTT. Translating it yields CASSQDRGRNQPQHF.

Only one count was recorded for this clone. V is TRBV7-6 and J is TRBJ2-7; 9 nucleotides agree with TRBD2. Germline lookup yields CDR1 SGHVS and CDR2 FNYEAQ. The CDR3 covers 20 residues. Germline trimming cut 4 bases from V and 0 bases from J; bases unmatched to any gene: 19. The CDR3 spells CASSSSNPLAGVGPSYEQYF. The CDR3, as DNA: TGTGCCAGCAGCTCTAGCAACCCATTAGCGGGAGTGGGACCCTCCTACGAGCAGTACTTC.

This clone was seen only once. This chain connects TRBV4-2 to TRBJ2-3; 14 bases are shared with TRBD2. Germline trimming cut 3 bases from V and 6 bases from J; bases unmatched to any gene: 5. The CDR3 runs 16 residues. Germline V gene lookup returns CDR1 LGHNA and CDR2 YNFKEQ. This CDR3 reads CASSQGTSGSLDTQYF. The CDR3, as DNA: TGTGCCAGCAGCCAGGGGACTAGCGGGAGTCTGGATACGCAGTATTTT.

The CDR3 coding sequence is TGTGCCAGCAGTTTAACAGGGGCGGGGACTGAAGCTTTCTTT. As protein: CASSLTGAGTEAFF. The gene calls are TRBV27 and TRBJ1-1, with 7 bases fitting TRBD1. Looked up from germline, CDR1 is MNHEY and CDR2 is SMNVEV (reference sequence). J gave up 5 bases and V 2 bases, and 5 bases lay outside the gene matches. This CDR3 comprises 14 residues.

The chain joins TRBV6-5 to TRBJ1-1; no clear D. V was clipped by 2 bases and J by 0 bases, with 13 bases between them. The length of the CDR3 is 16 residues. Germline CDR1 and CDR2: MNHEY and SVGAGI. CDR3 in DNA: TGTGCCAGCAGTTACGATAAGGGAGGGATGAACACTGAAGCTTTCTTT. Amino acid sequence: CASSYDKGGMNTEAFF.

This clone was detected once. This rearrangement joins TRBV27 to TRBJ1-2; a weak D match, TRBD1 (5 bases). V was cut by 5 bases and J by 3 bases, with 13 bases left in between. The CDR3 runs 14 residues. From germline, CDR1 is MNHEY and CDR2 SMNVEV (reference sequence). This CDR3 is CASSTFRDDYGYTF. The DNA for the CDR3 is TGTGCCAGCAGTACGTTCAGGGATGACTATGGCTACACCTTC.

J is TRBJ2-3 and V is TRBV9; D may be TRBD2 (5 bases). Germline V lookup: CDR1 SGDLS, CDR2 YYNGEE. The V end was cut by 3 bases, the J end by 6 bases, with 11 bases between. CDR3 size: 13 residues. This CDR3 reads CASSGGLWDTQYF. CDR3 bases: TGTGCCAGCAGCGGAGGACTTTGGGATACGCAGTATTTT.

This clone has just a few counts. The chain recombines TRBV6-2 or TRBV6-3 with TRBJ2-7; D call uncertain. There are 14 residues in the CDR3. V gave up 0 bases and J gave up 1 base, with 7 bases separating them. The V gene's germline CDR1 is MNHEY and CDR2 SVGEGT. The CDR3 here is CASSYSAASYEQYF. In DNA form, the CDR3 reads TGTGCCAGCAGTTACTCGGCAGCGTCCTACGAGCAGTACTTC.

The chain has TRBV7-2 and TRBJ2-1; 7 bases map to TRBD1. This CDR3 has 16 amino acids. CDR1 SGHTA and CDR2 FQGNSA come from the germline V gene. The junction had 6 bases not matched to a gene; V was cut back by 2 bases and J by 2 bases. The CDR3 coding sequence is TGTGCCAGCAGCTTAAGGGAAGGGGGCCCCTACAATGAGCAGTTCTTC. Translating gives CASSLREGGPYNEQFF.

This chain links TRBV10-1 with TRBJ1-1, with D perhaps TRBD1 (6 bases). V lost 9 bases and J 0 bases, leaving 11 bases between the germline ends. The length of the CDR3 is 13 residues. Germline CDR1 and CDR2: WNHNN and SYGVQD (reference sequence). The CDR3 loop is CASQQGLNTEAFF. CDR3 DNA sequence: TGCGCCAGTCAACAGGGACTGAACACTGAAGCTTTCTTT.

The chain employs TRBV10-3 and TRBJ2-3; no firm D call. The CDR3 has 12 amino acids. Germline loops: CDR1 ENHRY, CDR2 SYGVKD. The germline V and J ends were trimmed by 7 bases and 0 bases, with 5 bases remaining between them. CDR3 nucleotide sequence: TGTGCCATCAAATTAAGCACAGATACGCAGTATTTT. Its protein is CAIKLSTDTQYF.

V and J are TRBV27 and TRBJ1-4, with TRBD1 matching 8 bases. CDR1 MNHEY and CDR2 SMNVEV come from the germline V gene (reference sequence). The CDR3 spans 15 residues. V dropped 6 bases and J dropped 6; count of bases not matched to a gene: 9. The CDR3 is CASSRYRGEDEKLFF. In nucleotides, the CDR3 is TGTGCCAGCAGCCGATACAGGGGGGAGGATGAAAAACTGTTTTTT.

The J gene is TRBJ2-7, the V gene TRBV19; TRBD2 matches 7 bases. Germline CDR1 reads LNHDA; CDR2 reads SQIVND (reference sequence). After removal of 8 bases from V and 5 bases from J, the junction contained 6 bases not matched to a gene. The CDR3 runs to 12 residues. CDR3 amino acids: CASGDYGDEQYF. The CDR3, as DNA: TGTGCCAGTGGGGACTACGGTGACGAGCAGTACTTC.

The chain is built from TRBV7-3 and TRBJ2-1; no definite D call. CDR1 SGHTA and CDR2 FQGTGA come from the germline V gene. Trimming shortened V by 5 bases and J by 4 bases, and 9 bases separated the two germline ends. CDR3 size: 13 residues. This CDR3 is CASSELPYNEQFF. DNA of the CDR3: TGTGCCAGCAGCGAGCTTCCTTACAATGAGCAGTTCTTC. Looking up the rest from reference TRBV7-3 and TRBJ2-1 gives the full variable domain: GAGVSQTPSNKVTEKGKYVELRCDPISGHTALYWYRQSLGQGPEFLIYFQGTGAADDSGLPNDRFFAVRPEGSVSTLKIQRTERGDSAVYLCASSELPYNEQFFGPGTRLTVL.

The rearrangement joins TRBV7-2 to TRBJ1-6; D possibly corresponds to TRBD1 (5 bases). Trimming took off 5 bases at V and 9 bases at J, with 17 bases between the two ends. The length of the CDR3 is 15 residues. Germline CDR1 reads SGHTA; CDR2 reads FQGNSA. DNA of the CDR3: TGTGCCAGCAGCACCAGATCCGGGGGAGGTTCACCCCTCCACTTT. Translating it yields CASSTRSGGGSPLHF. The entire variable domain, with the rest obtained from reference TRBV7-2 and TRBJ1-6, is as follows: GAGVSQSPSNKVTEKGKDVELRCDPISGHTALYWYRQSLGQGLEFLIYFQGNSAPDKSGLPSDRFSAERTGGSVSTLTIQRTQQEDSAVYLCASSTRSGGGSPLHFGNGTRLTVT.

The chain links TRBV12-5 to TRBJ1-1; weak D call: TRBD1 (6 bases). The CDR3 length is 14 residues. Germline assignment: CDR1 LGHNT and CDR2 FRNRAP. V was pared by 7 bases and J by 5 bases, with 17 bases between. The CDR3 region has the DNA TGTGCTAGTGCCCTAGAACAGGGTTTGACTGAAGCTTTCTTT. Protein: CASALEQGLTEAFF.

This clone appeared a single time. This chain connects TRBV19 to TRBJ1-2; perhaps TRBD1 as D (5 bases). V gave up 4 bases and J gave up 4 bases, with 16 bases separating them. This CDR3 spans 15 amino acids. Germline loops: CDR1 LNHDA, CDR2 SQIVND (reference sequence). The CDR3 reads CASSNGWGIGYGYTF. CDR3 DNA: TGTGCCAGTAGTAATGGGTGGGGCATCGGCTATGGCTACACCTTC. Full variable domain (remainder filled in from reference TRBV19 and TRBJ1-2): DGGITQSPKYLFRKEGQNVTLSCEQNLNHDAMYWYRQDPGQGLRLIYYSQIVNDFQKGDIAEGYSVSREKKESFPLTVTSAQKNPTAFYLCASSNGWGIGYGYTFGSGTRLTVV.

The V gene is TRBV28, the J gene TRBJ1-1; D perhaps matches TRBD1 (5 bases). The CDR3 contains 14 residues. V dropped 4 bases and J dropped 2 bases, with 11 bases sitting between them. CDR1 MDHEN and CDR2 SYDVKM come from the germline V gene. The CDR3 coding sequence is TGTGCCAGCAGTTCTCCGGGGGTTAACACTGAAGCTTTCTTT. This gives the protein CASSSPGVNTEAFF.

The chain joins TRBV4-1 to TRBJ1-2; 7 nucleotides agree with TRBD1. This CDR3 has 17 amino acids. J lost 4 bases, V lost 4 bases, and 15 bases had no gene match. Germline V lookup: CDR1 MGHRA, CDR2 YSYEKL. The DNA of the CDR3 is TGCGCCAGCAGCCGAACACCGACAGGGCCCTCCTCCTATGGCTACACCTTC. The encoded protein is CASSRTPTGPSSYGYTF.